This TCR beta chain came from a study of shared clonotypes between healthy human individuals. Cells designated naive CD8 were CD45RO-negative and were positively selected for CCR7, with terminally differentiated effector memory CD45RA+ cells excluded. In the authors' methods: ImmunoSEQ gave junction-only sequences without quality scores, so filtering differed. Profiling relied on immunoSEQ multiplex PCR, and the TCRdb table lists in-frame clones only, not all of them. Clonal size and the V and J genes are those of that table, whereas D and trimming came from the DNA. In the table there are roughly 590,000 clones, 95% to 96% of which are singletons. The CDR3 runs to 15 residues. V gave up 6 bases and J gave up 4 bases; unmatched junction bases: 4. The germline CDR1 and CDR2 sequences are SNHLY and FYNNEI. General observations from the study: Inspection by rarefaction showed sorted-subset sequencing to be incomplete despite large depth.

Note on this clone: The antigen is undetermined.

This sequence was found in a woman in her 30s in good health. The J gene is TRBJ2-1, the V gene TRBV2, with 12 bases lining up with TRBD2. The sequenced material came from naive CD8+ T cells sorted from blood. The CDR3: CASSGTSGLYNEQFF. The CDR3 DNA follows: TGTGCCAGCAGCGGGACTAGCGGGCTATACAATGAGCAGTTCTTC.